This record covers a single T cell receptor (beta chain). Its antigen remains unknown. The entry originates in a study of T cell responses to AZD1222 COVID-19 vaccine. Regarding the study as a whole: Across the whole spike, CD4 TCRs peaked at regions 160-218 and 743-854. Following two doses of AZD1222, Spike-specific TCR breadth and depth rose.

The CDR3 runs to 16 residues. Germline CDR1 is SGHKS and CDR2 is YYEKEE (reference sequence). V was pared by 5 bases and J by 1 base, with 7 bases of the junction left unmatched. Data came from immunoSEQ multiplex PCR; TCRdb stores just in-frame clones and leaves some out. The sample contains around 200,000 clones, about 92% of which appear only once. V gene TRBV5-5 combines with J gene TRBJ2-3, with TRBD2 identical over 10 bases. The input for sequencing was peripheral blood, taken on day 0 of AZD1222 vaccination. The sequence came from an adult in good health. The CDR3 loop reads CASSVAGGTRTDTQYF. The CDR3 DNA sequence: TGTGCCAGCAGTGTAGCGGGGGGTACGCGCACAGATACGCAGTATTTT.